Listed here are 18 T cell receptor beta chains from one sample, sequenced in a study of blood T cell repertoires in COVID-19. Using immunoSEQ multiplex PCR, the repertoire was profiled, and TCRdb retains in-frame clones only, with some absent. Of fewer than 95,000 clones in the sample, about nine tenths were seen once. Input material: peripheral blood. The receptors were sampled from a woman of 80 years or more with acute or convalescent COVID-19.

The CDR3 reads CASSVAPTGGYNSPLHF. CDR3 bases: TGTGCCAGCAGCGTAGCTCCCACAGGGGGGTATAATTCACCCCTCCACTTT. The J gene is TRBJ1-6, the V gene TRBV9, with 8 bases that match TRBD1. V dropped 0 bases and J dropped 4; count of bases not matched to a gene: 6. The CDR3 loop spans 17 amino acids. Looked up from germline, CDR1 is SGDLS and CDR2 is YYNGEE. The full variable domain, in which reference TRBV9 and TRBJ1-6 provide the parts outside the CDR3, is DSGVTQTPKHLITATGQRVTLRCSPRSGDLSVYWYQQSLDQGLQFLIQYYNGEERAKGNILERFSAQQFPDLHSELNLSSLELGDSALYFCASSVAPTGGYNSPLHFGNGTRLTVT.

The CDR3 reads CASRTGWDTEAFF. For the CDR3, the DNA is TGTGCCAGCCGGACAGGGTGGGACACTGAAGCTTTCTTT. The chain couples TRBV12-3 or TRBV12-4 to TRBJ1-1, with 8 bases fitting TRBD1. This CDR3 is 13 amino acids long. V shed 8 bases, J shed 3 bases, and the junction held 5 bases outside the gene matches.

This rearrangement joins TRBV19 to TRBJ2-7, with TRBD1 matching 8 bases. The trim removed 1 base at V and 5 bases at J, leaving 4 bases unmatched. Germline loops: CDR1 LNHDA, CDR2 SQIVND (reference sequence). This CDR3 has 14 amino acids. Written as DNA, the CDR3 is TGTGCCAGTAGTATAGCGGACAGGGTTAACGAGCAGTACTTC. As protein: CASSIADRVNEQYF.

This chain connects TRBV18 to TRBJ1-1, with D unclear. From germline, CDR1 is KGHSH and CDR2 LQKENI. Trimming pared 0 bases from V and 2 bases from J, leaving 13 bases between. CDR3 length equals 16 residues. The CDR3 sequence is CASSPPENGQNTEAFF. CDR3 coding DNA: TGTGCCAGCTCACCACCTGAAAATGGGCAAAACACTGAAGCTTTCTTT. Full variable domain (remainder filled in from reference TRBV18 and TRBJ1-1): NAGVMQNPRHLVRRRGQEARLRCSPMKGHSHVYWYRQLPEEGLKFMVYLQKENIIDESGMPKERFSAEFPKEGPSILRIQQVVRGDSAAYFCASSPPENGQNTEAFFGQGTRLTVV.

J is TRBJ1-3 and V is TRBV5-1; a possible D gene is TRBD1 (6 bases). This CDR3 has 15 amino acids. Germline V gene lookup returns CDR1 SGHRS and CDR2 YFSETQ. V was clipped by 5 bases and J by 0 bases, with 12 bases between them. CDR3 sequence (DNA): TGCGCCAGCAGTCCTACAGGGTCCTCTGGAAACACCATATATTTT. This encodes CASSPTGSSGNTIYF.

The J gene is TRBJ2-2, the V gene TRBV5-1; TRBD2 matches 7 bases. Trimming removed 5 bases from V and 1 base from J; junction bases left unmatched: 5. The CDR3 covers 15 residues. Germline CDR1 SGHRS, CDR2 YFSETQ. The CDR3 sequence: CASSFPGGNTGELFF. CDR3 DNA: TGCGCCAGCAGTTTCCCGGGGGGGAACACCGGGGAGCTGTTTTTT.

CDR3 region: CASSVKPNTEAFF. In DNA form, the CDR3 reads TGCGCCAGCAGCGTCAAGCCGAACACTGAAGCTTTCTTT. The genes are TRBV10-2 and TRBJ1-1; D not resolved. CDR1 WSHSY and CDR2 SAAADI come from the germline V gene. V was cut by 6 bases and J by 1 base, with 9 bases left in between. This CDR3 contains 13 residues.

The chain carries TRBV6-2 or TRBV6-3 and TRBJ2-5, with 9 bases that match TRBD2. Per germline, CDR1 MNHEY and CDR2 SVGEGT. The CDR3 runs to 14 residues. V gave up 5 bases and J gave up 4 bases; unmatched junction bases: 5. The CDR3 region has the DNA TGTGCCAGCAGTCAGGGACTAGCAAGAGAGACCCAGTACTTC. It translates to CASSQGLARETQYF.

The chain combines TRBV3-1 (or the pseudogene TRBV3-2) with TRBJ2-7, with TRBD2 matching 10 bases. V lost 0 bases, J lost 0 bases, and 17 bases stayed unmatched. CDR3 length equals 21 residues. CDR1 LGHDT and CDR2 YNNKEL come from the germline V gene (reference sequence). The CDR3 bases are TGTGCCAGCAGCCAAGATATCCCAGCTAGCGGGGGAAAGCAGACCTCCTACGAGCAGTACTTC. Protein sequence: CASSQDIPASGGKQTSYEQYF.

The chain joins TRBV2 to TRBJ1-6; 9 nucleotides match TRBD1. This CDR3 region has 15 residues. Per germline, CDR1 SNHLY and CDR2 FYNNEI. V was clipped by 5 bases and J by 4 bases; unmatched bases: 3. CDR3 nucleotides: TGTGCCAGCAGTCTCGACAGGGGGTATAATTCACCCCTCCACTTT. Its translation is CASSLDRGYNSPLHF. Filled out from reference TRBV2 and TRBJ1-6, the complete variable domain reads EPEVTQTPSHQVTQMGQEVILRCVPISNHLYFYWYRQILGQKVEFLVSFYNNEISEKSEIFDDQFSVERPDGSNFTLKIRSTKLEDSAMYFCASSLDRGYNSPLHFGNGTRLTVT.

This clone was seen only once. The chain links TRBV4-2 to TRBJ2-4; 7 positions match TRBD2. This CDR3 is 15 amino acids long. Germline values: CDR1 LGHNA, CDR2 YNFKEQ. The ends lost 0 bases at V and 6 bases at J; junction bases unmatched: 5. The CDR3 loop is CASSQDPGGGNIQYF. The CDR3 DNA reads TGTGCCAGCAGCCAAGATCCGGGCGGGGGAAACATTCAGTACTTC.

This clone was observed once. This chain uses TRBV5-1 with TRBJ2-1; 7 bases line up with TRBD1. The CDR3 extends over 13 amino acids. The V gene's germline CDR1 is SGHRS and CDR2 YFSETQ. The junction had 4 bases not matched to a gene; V was cut back by 2 bases and J by 8 bases. The CDR3 reads CASSFDREYEQFF. The CDR3 DNA sequence: TGCGCCAGCAGCTTCGACAGGGAATATGAGCAGTTCTTC. The whole variable domain, remainder taken from reference TRBV5-1 and TRBJ2-1, is KAGVTQTPRYLIKTRGQQVTLSCSPISGHRSVSWYQQTPGQGLQFLFEYFSETQRNKGNFPGRFSGRQFSNSRSEMNVSTLELGDSALYLCASSFDREYEQFFGPGTRLTVL.

The gene calls are TRBV3-1 (or the pseudogene TRBV3-2) and TRBJ1-3; D gene uncertain. The CDR3 loop spans 14 amino acids. Per germline, CDR1 LGHDT and CDR2 YNNKEL (reference sequence). V gave up 4 bases and J gave up 0 bases, with 7 bases separating them. The CDR3 region is CASSRAGSGNTIYF. Here the CDR3 DNA reads TGTGCCAGCAGCCGAGCAGGCTCTGGAAACACCATATATTTT.

V gene TRBV18 combines with J gene TRBJ2-7; possibly TRBD2 for D (6 bases). Per the germline V gene, CDR1 is KGHSH and CDR2 is LQKENI. This CDR3 region has 14 residues. Trimming removed 1 base at V and 2 bases at J, with 9 bases between. The CDR3 bases are TGTGCCAGCTCACCACGGGCGGGGACCTACGAGCAGTACTTC. Its translation: CASSPRAGTYEQYF.

The chain recombines TRBV28 with TRBJ2-7; D is possibly TRBD1 (6 bases). With 5 bases removed from V and 1 base from J, the gap between germline ends came to 6 bases. Looked up from germline, CDR1 is MDHEN and CDR2 is SYDVKM. The CDR3 totals 12 residues. CDR3 DNA sequence: TGTGCCAGCAGTGGACAGTCCTACGAGCAGTACTTC. As protein: CASSGQSYEQYF.

V and J are TRBV7-3 and TRBJ2-5, with D possibly matching TRBD2 (6 bases). V was trimmed by 0 bases and J by 4 bases, leaving 12 bases between them. The CDR3 runs 15 residues. Germline V CDR1 and CDR2: SGHTA, FQGTGA. CDR3 nucleotides: TGTGCCAGCAGCTTAACCGGGGGAATCGGAGAGACCCAGTACTTC. Protein sequence: CASSLTGGIGETQYF.

As DNA, the CDR3 is TGTGCCAGCAGTCGCACTAGCGGGAGCTACGAGCAGTACTTC. It yields the protein CASSRTSGSYEQYF. The chain links TRBV6-6 to TRBJ2-7; 11 nucleotides align to TRBD2. In germline, CDR1 is MNHNY, CDR2 SVGAGI (reference sequence). The CDR3 is 14 residues long. Trimming cost V 5 bases and J 3 bases; bases outside gene matches: 3.

The chain links TRBV10-1 to TRBJ2-1, with 8 bases lining up with TRBD2. The junction had 2 bases not matched to a gene; V was cut back by 2 bases and J by 5 bases. This CDR3 region has 14 residues. Germline V gene data show CDR1 as WNHNN and CDR2 as SYGVQD (reference sequence). The CDR3 bases are TGCGCCAGCAGTGAGGTAGCGGGAAACAATGAGCAGTTCTTC. It specifies CASSEVAGNNEQFF.